The subject of this entry is one T cell receptor beta chain. The CDR3 loop spans 12 amino acids. Germline assignment: CDR1 DFQATT and CDR2 SNEGSKA (reference sequence). Trimming removed 3 bases at V and 2 bases at J, with 7 bases between. These data originate in a study of blood T cell repertoires in COVID-19. Across the study: T cells, B-cell-depleted T cells, or PBMCs supplied cDNA or gDNA.

Method: immunoSEQ multiplex PCR; TCRdb's copy keeps in-frame clones and lacks some. The sample lists about 370,000 clones; around 89% were seen once. Sequenced: peripheral blood. The origin of this receptor is a woman aged 30 to 39 with COVID-19, enrolled during active disease. This sequence joins TRBV20-1 and TRBJ2-5; D unresolved. CDR3 region: CSASWAQETQYF. CDR3 nucleotide sequence: TGCAGTGCTAGTTGGGCTCAAGAGACCCAGTACTTC.